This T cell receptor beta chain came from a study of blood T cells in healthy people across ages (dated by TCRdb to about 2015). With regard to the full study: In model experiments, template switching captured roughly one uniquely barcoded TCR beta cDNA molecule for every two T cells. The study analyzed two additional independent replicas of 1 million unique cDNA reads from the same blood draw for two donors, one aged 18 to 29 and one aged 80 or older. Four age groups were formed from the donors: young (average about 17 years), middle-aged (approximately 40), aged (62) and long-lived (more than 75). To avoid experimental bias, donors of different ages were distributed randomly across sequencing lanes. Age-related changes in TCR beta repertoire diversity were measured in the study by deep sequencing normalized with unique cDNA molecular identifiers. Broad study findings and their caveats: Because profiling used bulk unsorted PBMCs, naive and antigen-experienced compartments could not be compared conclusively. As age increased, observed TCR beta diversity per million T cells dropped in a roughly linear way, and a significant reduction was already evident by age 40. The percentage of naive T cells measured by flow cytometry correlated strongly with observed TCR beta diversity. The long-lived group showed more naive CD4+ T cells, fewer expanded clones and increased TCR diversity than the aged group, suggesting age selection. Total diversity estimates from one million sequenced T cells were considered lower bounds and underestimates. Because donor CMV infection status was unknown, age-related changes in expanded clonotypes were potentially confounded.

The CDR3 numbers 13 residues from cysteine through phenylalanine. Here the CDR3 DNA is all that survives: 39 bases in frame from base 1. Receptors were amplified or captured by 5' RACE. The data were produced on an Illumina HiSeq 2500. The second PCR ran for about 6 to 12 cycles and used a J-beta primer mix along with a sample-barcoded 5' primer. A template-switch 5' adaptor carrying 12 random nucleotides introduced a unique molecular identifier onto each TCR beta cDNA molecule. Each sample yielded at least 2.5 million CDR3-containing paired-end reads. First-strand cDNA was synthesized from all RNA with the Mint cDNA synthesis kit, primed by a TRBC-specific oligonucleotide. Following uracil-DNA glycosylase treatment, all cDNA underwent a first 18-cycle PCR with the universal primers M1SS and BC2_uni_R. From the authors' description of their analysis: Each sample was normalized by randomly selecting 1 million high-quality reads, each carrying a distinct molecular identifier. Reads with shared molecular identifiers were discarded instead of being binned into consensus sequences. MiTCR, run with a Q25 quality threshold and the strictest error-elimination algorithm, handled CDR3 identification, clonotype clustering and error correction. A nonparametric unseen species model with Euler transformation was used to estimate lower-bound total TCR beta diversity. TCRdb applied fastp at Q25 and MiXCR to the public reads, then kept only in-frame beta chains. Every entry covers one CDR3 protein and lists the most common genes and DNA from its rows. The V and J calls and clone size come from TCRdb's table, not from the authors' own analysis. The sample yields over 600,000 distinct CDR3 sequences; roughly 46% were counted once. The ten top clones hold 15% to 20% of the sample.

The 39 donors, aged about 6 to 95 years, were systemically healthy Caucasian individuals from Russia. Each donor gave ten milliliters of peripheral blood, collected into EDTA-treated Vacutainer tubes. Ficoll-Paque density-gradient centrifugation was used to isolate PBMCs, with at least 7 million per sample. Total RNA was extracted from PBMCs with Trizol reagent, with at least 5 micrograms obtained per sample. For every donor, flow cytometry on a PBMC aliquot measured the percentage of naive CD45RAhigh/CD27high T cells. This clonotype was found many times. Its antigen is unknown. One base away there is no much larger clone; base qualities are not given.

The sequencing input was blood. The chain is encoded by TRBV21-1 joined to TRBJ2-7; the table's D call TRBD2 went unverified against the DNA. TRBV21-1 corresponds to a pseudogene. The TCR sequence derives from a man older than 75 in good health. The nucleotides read TGTGCCAGCAGCTTAAGAGGGCAACTCGAGCAGTACTTC. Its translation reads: CASSLRGQLEQYF.